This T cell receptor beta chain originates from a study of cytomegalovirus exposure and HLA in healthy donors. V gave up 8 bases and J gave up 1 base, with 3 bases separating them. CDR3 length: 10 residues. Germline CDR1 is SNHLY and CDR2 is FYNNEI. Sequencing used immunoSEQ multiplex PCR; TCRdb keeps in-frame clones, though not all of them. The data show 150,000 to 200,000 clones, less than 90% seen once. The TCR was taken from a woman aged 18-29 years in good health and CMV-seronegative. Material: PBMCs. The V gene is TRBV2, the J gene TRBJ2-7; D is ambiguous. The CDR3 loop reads CASSSYEQYF. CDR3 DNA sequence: TGTGCCAGCTCGTCCTACGAGCAGTACTTC.